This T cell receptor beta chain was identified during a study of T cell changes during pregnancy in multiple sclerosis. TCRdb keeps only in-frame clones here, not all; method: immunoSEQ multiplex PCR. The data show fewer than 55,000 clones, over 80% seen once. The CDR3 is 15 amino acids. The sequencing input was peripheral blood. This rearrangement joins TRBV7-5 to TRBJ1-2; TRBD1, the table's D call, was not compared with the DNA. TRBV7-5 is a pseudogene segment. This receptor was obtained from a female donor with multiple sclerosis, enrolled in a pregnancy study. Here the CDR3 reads CVRRSGTGAYYGYTF. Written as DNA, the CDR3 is TGTGTCAGAAGGTCCGGGACAGGGGCTTACTATGGCTACACCTTC.